This T cell receptor (beta chain) was sequenced during a study of blood T cell repertoires in COVID-19. On the study more broadly: Sites in the United States, Italy and Spain provided acute and convalescent COVID-19 samples. Sources were T cells, B-cell-depleted T cells, or PBMCs; the material itself was cDNA or gDNA.

CDR3 size: 16 residues. The germline CDR1 and CDR2 sequences are LGHDT and YNNKEL (reference sequence). Trimming left V 2 bases short and J 2 bases short, with 16 bases between. This clone appeared a single time. In the study's own analysis: Reference gene primers were amplified, and this amplification served to estimate nucleated cell counts. Assay used: immunoSEQ multiplex PCR; TCRdb lists only in-frame clones, some missing. V and J calls and clone size follow that table, whereas D and trimming were derived from the DNA. The sample lists about 170,000 clones; more than 75% were seen once. The material sequenced was peripheral blood. V gene TRBV3-1 (or the pseudogene TRBV3-2) combines with J gene TRBJ2-7; D gene unclear. This TCR was sampled from a man aged 50 to 59 who had recovered from COVID-19. The DNA of the CDR3 is TGTGCCAGCAGCCAATTATGGCAGGCCGGTCCCTACGAGCAGTACTTC. Translated: CASSQLWQAGPYEQYF.